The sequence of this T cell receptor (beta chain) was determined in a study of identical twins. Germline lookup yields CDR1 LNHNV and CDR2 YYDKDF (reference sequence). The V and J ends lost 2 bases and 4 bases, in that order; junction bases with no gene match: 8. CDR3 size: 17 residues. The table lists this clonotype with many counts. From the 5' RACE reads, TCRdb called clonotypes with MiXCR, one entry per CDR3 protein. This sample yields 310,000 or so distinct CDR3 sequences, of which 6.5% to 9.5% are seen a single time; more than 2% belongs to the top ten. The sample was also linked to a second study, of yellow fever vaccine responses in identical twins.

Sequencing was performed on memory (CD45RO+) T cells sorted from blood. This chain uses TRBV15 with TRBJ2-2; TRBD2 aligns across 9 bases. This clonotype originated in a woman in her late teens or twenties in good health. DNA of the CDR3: TGTGCCACCAGCAGACAATGGGCGGGGGGGAGCACCGGGGAGCTGTTTTTT. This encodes CATSRQWAGGSTGELFF.